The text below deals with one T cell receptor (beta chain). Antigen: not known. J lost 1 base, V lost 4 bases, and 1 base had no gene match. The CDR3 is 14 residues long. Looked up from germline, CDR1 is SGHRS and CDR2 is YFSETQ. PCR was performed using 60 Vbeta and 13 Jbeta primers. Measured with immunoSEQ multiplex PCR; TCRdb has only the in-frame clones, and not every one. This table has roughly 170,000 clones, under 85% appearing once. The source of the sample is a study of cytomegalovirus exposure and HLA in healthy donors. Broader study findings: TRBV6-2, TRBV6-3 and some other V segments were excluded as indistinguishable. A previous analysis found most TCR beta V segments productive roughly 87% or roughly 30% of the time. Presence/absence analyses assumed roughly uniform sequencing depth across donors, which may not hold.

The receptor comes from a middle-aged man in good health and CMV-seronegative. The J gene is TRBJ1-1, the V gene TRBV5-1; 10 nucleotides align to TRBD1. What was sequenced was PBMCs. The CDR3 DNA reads TGCGCCAGCAGCAGGACAGGGGGGAACACTGAAGCTTTCTTT. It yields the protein CASSRTGGNTEAFF.